Below, 2 T cell receptor beta chains from the same sample are listed, as sequenced in a study of Ad26.COV2.S vaccination and SARS-CoV-2 variants. Treatment given: some 19 received Ad26.COV2.S at low or high dose, single or two shots; several received placebo; per-sample allocation not given. The samples were gathered on day 63 after the first injection of vaccine or placebo. Measured with immunoSEQ multiplex PCR; TCRdb has only the in-frame clones, and not every one. The repertoire consists of around 340,000 clones, with 86% occurring once and the leading ten covering about 10%. The specimen comprised peripheral blood, sampled in a trial of Ad26.COV2.S vaccine versus placebo. These receptors were taken from a person between 18 and 65 years old who received the Ad26.COV2.S COVID-19 vaccine or a placebo.

This chain uses TRBV9 with TRBJ1-1; possible D gene TRBD1, 5 bases. V dropped 0 bases and J dropped 1 base, with 22 bases sitting between them. This CDR3 comprises 19 residues. Germline CDR1 reads SGDLS; CDR2 reads YYNGEE. In DNA, the CDR3 is TGTGCCAGCAGCGTAGAGGGGTCCCCGTCCGGGGACGGGAACACTGAAGCTTTCTTT. It translates to CASSVEGSPSGDGNTEAFF.

This clone occurred once. At one of its ends the junction is not consistent with the germline gene, which may arise from a read error. This chain joins TRBV18 and TRBJ2-5; D assignment may be TRBD1 or TRBD2 (5 bases each). CDR3 size: 13 residues. CDR1 and CDR2 from the germline V gene are KGHSH and LQKENI. The CDR3 here is CSSKAGTQETQYF. The CDR3 DNA is TGCTCGAGTAAAGCCGGGACCCAAGAGACCCAGTACTTC.